This T cell receptor (beta chain) was observed in a study of cytomegalovirus exposure and HLA in healthy donors. This clone was found a few times. No antigen is known for it. Study observations and caveats: In a later analysis, V- and J-gene trimming of beta chains associated with a DCLRE1C missense variant, replicated independently. Segments of the TCR beta V type were, in most cases, productive about 90% or about 30% of the time in an earlier analysis.

PCR primers comprised 60 Vbeta and 13 Jbeta primers. Only in-frame clones appear in the TCRdb table, and some are missing; sequencing was by immunoSEQ multiplex PCR. The table shows about 210,000 clones, with around 79% occurring only once. Germline values: CDR1 LNHDA, CDR2 SQIVND (reference sequence). Trimming at V came to 4 bases and at J to 0 bases, leaving 9 bases not matched to a gene. The CDR3 is 18 amino acids. Sequenced: PBMCs. The chain is built from TRBV19 and TRBJ2-6, with TRBD1 matching 7 bases. This clonotype originated in a male donor in good health and CMV-seropositive. CDR3 in DNA: TGTGCCAGTAGTAACCCCGTAGGGGGCCTCTCTGGGGCCAACGTCCTGACTTTC. Translating it yields CASSNPVGGLSGANVLTF.